These 32 T cell receptor beta chains originate from one sample sequenced in a study of blood T cells in healthy people across ages. Together with a sample-barcoded 5' primer, a J-beta primer mix was included in a second PCR lasting about 7 to 12 cycles. TCRdb processed the 5' RACE reads anew with MiXCR; each CDR3 protein has one entry. The table shows some 1 million distinct CDR3 sequences, with more than 40% occurring only once. Sequenced input: blood. The source is a woman between 55 and 75 years old in good health.

The chain joins TRBV4-1 to TRBJ1-1, with a possible D match to TRBD1 (5 bases). The V end lost 1 base, the J end lost 4 bases, and 13 bases lay between the germline ends. Germline CDR1 MGHRA, CDR2 YSYEKL. This CDR3 has 15 residues. CDR3 nucleotides: TGCGCCAGCAGCCAAGTCGGGGGTAGGGCCACTGAAGCTTTCTTT. It encodes CASSQVGGRATEAFF.

This clonotype was recorded many times. V gene TRBV20-1 combines with J gene TRBJ2-7, with 12 nucleotides matching TRBD1. Germline CDR1 DFQATT, CDR2 SNEGSKA (reference sequence). V was pared by 6 bases and J by 4 bases, with 16 bases of the junction left unmatched. The CDR3 is 17 amino acids. As DNA, the CDR3 is TGCAGTGCCGGGGGACAGGGGGCCTTCCCATCGCTTTACGAGCAGTACTTC. This codes for CSAGGQGAFPSLYEQYF.

This sequence joins TRBV5-1 and TRBJ1-2; D perhaps matches TRBD1 (6 bases). V was shortened by 7 bases and J by 7 bases, with 23 bases between the two germline ends. CDR3 length: 15 amino acids. Germline lookup yields CDR1 SGHRS and CDR2 YFSETQ. The CDR3 reads CASRRQDPTFSGYTF. For the CDR3, the DNA is TGCGCCAGCCGACGACAGGACCCAACTTTCTCTGGCTACACCTTC.

The CDR3 is CASSSYRLAGTLDVAKNIQYF. CDR3 DNA: TGTGCCAGCAGCTCCTACAGACTAGCGGGAACCTTGGATGTGGCCAAAAACATTCAGTACTTC. This sequence joins TRBV11-2 and TRBJ2-4; 11 bases are shared with TRBD2. The CDR3 is made up of 21 amino acids. Germline-derived CDR1 and CDR2 are SGHAT and FQNNGV. V shed 4 bases and J 1 base; nucleotides not matched to a gene: 18.

The rearrangement joins TRBV2 to TRBJ2-2; D remains ambiguous. The V gene's germline CDR1 is SNHLY and CDR2 FYNNEI. CDR3 size: 13 residues. The germline V and J ends were trimmed by 6 bases and 1 base, with 6 bases remaining between them. The CDR3 protein is CASRQENTGELFF. As DNA, the CDR3 is TGTGCCAGCAGGCAGGAGAACACCGGGGAGCTGTTTTTT.

This clonotype showed up just once. One end of the junction varies from germline; a read error may be responsible. The chain uses TRBV30 and TRBJ1-2, with D unresolved. Germline CDR1 reads GTSNPN; CDR2 reads SVGIG (reference sequence). This CDR3 has 13 residues. This chain's CDR3 is CARSERRNYGYTF. The DNA of the CDR3 is TGTGCCCGGAGTGAGCGACGGAACTATGGCTACACCTTC.

The sample holds a few counts of this clonotype. J is TRBJ2-1 and V is TRBV21-1; no DNA check was done on the table's D call, TRBD2. TRBV21-1 is deemed a pseudogene. The CDR3 spans 14 residues. The CDR3 sequence: CASRNTSGYDEQFF. CDR3 DNA: TGTGCCAGCCGGAACACTAGCGGGTATGATGAGCAGTTCTTC.

J is TRBJ2-5 and V is TRBV2; 7 nucleotides agree with TRBD2. Looked up from germline, CDR1 is SNHLY and CDR2 is FYNNEI. The CDR3 is 16 amino acids. V gave up 1 base and J gave up 2 bases; unmatched junction bases: 7. The CDR3 nucleotides are TGTGCCAGCAGTGAAGAGGGACGAGCGGGGCAAGAGACCCAGTACTTC. It yields the protein CASSEEGRAGQETQYF.

There are a few counts of this clonotype. CDR3 residues: CASGYGGRQETQYF. CDR3 DNA: TGTGCCAGCGGATACGGGGGTAGGCAAGAGACCCAGTACTTC. The rearrangement uses TRBV27 and TRBJ2-5; D perhaps matches TRBD2 (6 bases). Deletions cut 8 bases from V and 2 bases from J, with 15 bases between. The CDR3 contains 14 residues. Germline-derived CDR1 and CDR2 are MNHEY and SMNVEV (reference sequence).

This clonotype appeared once. Here the CDR3 reads CSASHRVGGSEQYF. The CDR3 DNA sequence: TGCAGTGCTTCCCACCGGGTGGGGGGGAGCGAGCAGTACTTC. The rearrangement links TRBV20-1 to TRBJ2-7; 7 bases match TRBD2. The trim removed 5 bases at V and 6 bases at J, leaving 13 bases unmatched. Per the germline V gene, CDR1 is DFQATT and CDR2 is SNEGSKA (reference sequence). CDR3 length: 14 amino acids.

V usage is TRBV7-6 and J usage is TRBJ2-7; TRBD1 matches 12 bases. The length of the CDR3 is 16 residues. The ends lost 6 bases at V and 7 bases at J; junction bases unmatched: 13. CDR1 and CDR2 (germline): SGHVS, FNYEAQ. CDR3 sequence: CASSPDGGTGGVEQYF. CDR3 bases: TGTGCCAGCAGTCCCGATGGTGGGACAGGGGGCGTGGAGCAGTACTTC.

This clonotype came up a few times. The rearrangement joins TRBV9 to TRBJ2-1; D unclear. Germline-derived CDR1 and CDR2 are SGDLS and YYNGEE. The CDR3 length is 15 residues. Trimming took 0 bases from V and 2 from J, leaving 9 bases between them. DNA for the CDR3: TGTGCCAGCAGCGTAGACGTCCGGACCTACAATGAGCAGTTCTTC. Its translation is CASSVDVRTYNEQFF.

The chain employs TRBV20-1 and TRBJ2-1; D uncertain. The CDR3 is made up of 11 amino acids. Germline V gene lookup returns CDR1 DFQATT and CDR2 SNEGSKA (reference sequence). V gave up 2 bases and J gave up 10 bases, with 9 bases separating them. CDR3 loop: CSARTIKEQFF. In nucleotides, the CDR3 is TGCAGTGCTAGAACTATCAAGGAGCAGTTCTTC.

The chain links TRBV5-1 to TRBJ1-1, with a weak D call TRBD1 (6 bases). Per germline, CDR1 SGHRS and CDR2 YFSETQ. V dropped 6 bases and J dropped 3 bases, with 15 bases sitting between them. The CDR3 extends over 14 amino acids. CDR3 region: CASKIPDRHTEAFF. In nucleotides, the CDR3 is TGCGCCAGCAAAATCCCGGACAGACACACTGAAGCTTTCTTT. The whole variable domain, filled in from reference TRBV5-1 and TRBJ1-1, reads KAGVTQTPRYLIKTRGQQVTLSCSPISGHRSVSWYQQTPGQGLQFLFEYFSETQRNKGNFPGRFSGRQFSNSRSEMNVSTLELGDSALYLCASKIPDRHTEAFFGQGTRLTVV.

This clonotype was found a few times. One end of the junction fails to match germline, which may point to a read error. The CDR3, as DNA: TGTGCCAGCAGAGAAGACGGAGCCTCCTACGAGCAGTACTTC. Translated, it gives CASREDGASYEQYF. The gene calls are TRBV6-1 and TRBJ2-7, with unresolved D. Per the germline V gene, CDR1 is MNHNS and CDR2 is SASEGT. The CDR3 has 14 residues.

The rearrangement uses TRBV7-9 and TRBJ2-3, with D possibly called TRBD1 or TRBD2 (5 bases each). The germline V gene encodes CDR1 SEHNR and CDR2 FQNEAQ (reference sequence). Trimming removed 5 bases at V and 6 bases at J, with 9 bases between. CDR3 length: 12 residues. The CDR3 protein is CASSIREDTQYF. The DNA for the CDR3 is TGTGCCAGCAGCATCAGGGAGGATACGCAGTATTTT.

This clonotype was observed a handful of times. The chain employs TRBV29-1 and TRBJ1-2; possible D gene TRBD1, 5 bases. The germline gives CDR1 SQVTM, CDR2 ANQGSEA. Trimming cost V 1 base and J 4 bases, with 10 bases left between them. This CDR3 comprises 13 residues. The CDR3, as DNA: TGCAGCGTTGAAGTTGGGGGAGGCTATGGCTACACCTTC. Amino acids: CSVEVGGGYGYTF. The variable domain in full, completed from reference TRBV29-1 and TRBJ1-2, reads SAVISQKPSRDICQRGTSLTIQCQVDSQVTMMFWYRQQPGQSLTLIATANQGSEATYESGFVIDKFPISRPNLTFSTLTVSNMSPEDSSIYLCSVEVGGGYGYTFGSGTRLTVV.

This clonotype appeared a few times. The V and J genes are TRBV10-3 and TRBJ2-5; a weak D match, TRBD2 (5 bases). Germline CDR1 reads ENHRY; CDR2 reads SYGVKD. Trimming removed 0 bases from V and 4 bases from J, with 9 bases in between. This CDR3 has 14 amino acids. The DNA for the CDR3 is TGTGCCATCAGTGAGTCGGCTAGCCCAGAGACCCAGTACTTC. The encoded protein is CAISESASPETQYF.

This clonotype came up a few times. The chain links TRBV7-2 to TRBJ1-1, with D hard to call. CDR1 is SGHTA, CDR2 FQGNSA, per germline. This CDR3 region has 13 residues. V was cut by 5 bases and J by 4 bases, with 11 bases left in between. The CDR3 loop reads CASSNRLGTEAFF. In DNA, the CDR3 is TGTGCCAGCAGCAACCGATTAGGCACTGAAGCTTTCTTT.

This clonotype was detected many times. V is TRBV27 and J is TRBJ2-6, with D hard to call. Per germline, CDR1 MNHEY and CDR2 SMNVEV (reference sequence). CDR3 length: 15 residues. Between the trimmed V and J ends, which lost 1 base and 0 bases, there was a span of 4 bases. The CDR3 DNA sequence: TGTGCCAGCAGTTTATTAGCCTCTGGGGCCAACGTCCTGACTTTC. As protein: CASSLLASGANVLTF.

This clonotype has only one observation. The V and J genes are TRBV20-1 and TRBJ2-4; D possibly corresponds to TRBD2 (6 bases). The CDR3 consists of 12 residues. CDR1 is DFQATT and CDR2 is SNEGSKA in the germline V gene (reference sequence). The CDR3 coding sequence is TGCAGCCTAGCGCCCTCGGGGGACATTCAGTACTTC. Translating gives CSLAPSGDIQYF.

The chain uses TRBV7-2 and TRBJ2-7, with TRBD2 identical over 7 bases. V dropped 3 bases and J dropped 3; count of bases not matched to a gene: 5. The CDR3 is 14 amino acids. Looked up from germline, CDR1 is SGHTA and CDR2 is FQGNSA. This CDR3 is CASSFGAGVYEQYF. The CDR3 nucleotides read TGTGCCAGCAGCTTCGGTGCGGGAGTCTACGAGCAGTACTTC.

The sample holds a few counts of this clonotype. This chain uses TRBV14 with TRBJ2-5; TRBD1 matches at 8 bases. Germline lookup yields CDR1 SGHDN and CDR2 FVKESK. J was trimmed by 5 bases and V by 4 bases; bases with no gene match: 15. The CDR3 sequence is 17 residues long. The CDR3 region is CASSREGWTGLGETQYF. DNA for the CDR3: TGTGCCAGCAGCCGGGAAGGTTGGACAGGGTTAGGCGAGACCCAGTACTTC.

V is TRBV20-1 and J is TRBJ2-7; 8 bases are shared with TRBD2. The CDR3 loop spans 13 amino acids. Germline-derived CDR1 and CDR2 are DFQATT and SNEGSKA (reference sequence). The ends lost 5 bases at V and 5 bases at J; junction bases unmatched: 8. The CDR3 loop reads CSAHREGRNEQYF. Here the CDR3 DNA reads TGCAGTGCTCACCGGGAGGGCCGGAACGAGCAGTACTTC.

The J gene is TRBJ1-5, the V gene TRBV6-2 or TRBV6-3, with D possibly matching TRBD1 (5 bases). Germline V gives CDR1 MNHEY, CDR2 SVGEGT. The CDR3 runs to 15 residues. The V end was cut by 4 bases, the J end by 5 bases, with 15 bases between. The CDR3 loop reads CASSFFGGSDQPQHF. DNA for the CDR3: TGTGCCAGCAGTTTTTTTGGGGGATCGGATCAGCCCCAGCATTTT.

This clonotype was seen more than once but under ten times. The V gene is TRBV2, the J gene TRBJ2-7; 7 positions match TRBD1. With 7 bases clipped from V and 3 bases from J, the junction kept 6 bases outside the gene matches. CDR3 length: 13 amino acids. The V gene's germline CDR1 is SNHLY and CDR2 FYNNEI. The CDR3 bases are TGTGCCAGCACAGGGGGTAGATACTACGAGCAGTACTTC. Its protein product is CASTGGRYYEQYF.

The V and J genes are TRBV27 and TRBJ2-4; D uncertain. The J call may be incorrect, as the DNA end agrees better with TRBJ2-5. There are 16 residues in the CDR3. In germline, CDR1 is MNHEY, CDR2 SMNVEV (reference sequence). The CDR3 region is CASSLSVARPRETQYF. The CDR3 DNA reads as TGTGCCAGCAGTTTATCGGTGGCACGTCCTCGGGAGACCCAGTACTTC.

A few counts support this clonotype. The genes are TRBV20-1 and TRBJ2-3, with TRBD2 matching over 8 bases. The CDR3 is made up of 13 amino acids. Germline V gives CDR1 DFQATT, CDR2 SNEGSKA (reference sequence). Losses at the gene ends were 6 bases for V and 4 bases for J; bases not matched to a gene: 6. CDR3 nucleotides: TGCAGTGCCGGTAGCGGGACGGCAGATACGCAGTATTTT. Translation: CSAGSGTADTQYF.

Written as DNA, the CDR3 is TGCAGTGCTAGGGGCGCCTCTAGCACAGATACGCAGTATTTT. Amino acid sequence: CSARGASSTDTQYF. The rearrangement links TRBV20-1 to TRBJ2-3; the D is unclear. Trimming shortened V by 3 bases and J by 0 bases, and 10 bases separated the two germline ends. The V gene's germline CDR1 is DFQATT and CDR2 SNEGSKA (reference sequence). The CDR3 is made up of 14 amino acids.

This chain links TRBV20-1 with TRBJ2-1, with 8 bases identical to TRBD2. CDR1 is DFQATT and CDR2 is SNEGSKA in the germline V gene (reference sequence). The CDR3 has 13 residues. Unmatched junction bases numbered 9, after V lost 6 bases and J lost 8 bases. For the CDR3, the DNA is TGCAGTGCACCTGGCGGGAGGACGGATGAGCAGTTCTTC. Translated, it gives CSAPGGRTDEQFF.

On this clonotype: No conserved phenylalanine or tryptophan ends this CDR3, so it is likely a read error. The rearrangement joins TRBV29-1 to TRBJ2-3; D is perhaps TRBD1 (6 bases). Germline CDR1 SQVTM, CDR2 ANQGSEA. Trimming left V 8 bases short and J 5 bases short, with 26 bases between. The CDR3 spans 16 residues. The CDR3 sequence is CSTHTTGFSLKDTQYS. The CDR3, as DNA: TGCAGCACCCACACCACAGGGTTCAGTTTAAAAGATACGCAGTATTCT.

The chain carries TRBV24-1 and TRBJ1-2; D unclear. Germline assignment: CDR1 KGHDR and CDR2 SFDVKD. The CDR3 runs 13 residues. Trimming removed 3 bases from V and 0 bases from J, with 4 bases in between. CDR3 nucleotide sequence: TGTGCCACCAGTGATCTGGCTAACTATGGCTACACCTTC. The encoded protein is CATSDLANYGYTF.